These T cell receptor beta chains were read from a single sample in a study of T cells after posttransplantation cyclophosphamide. The repertoire was sequenced with immunoSEQ multiplex PCR; TCRdb's copy has only in-frame clones and lacks some. Listed for the sample are 20,000 to 25,000 clones, none seen a single time. Sequenced sample: PBMCs. The receptors shown here come from a woman aged 60-75 years in good health, CMV-negative, and a related stem cell transplant donor. CDR3s include the opening cysteine and the closing phenylalanine or tryptophan. D genes are given only for firm matches. The size of a clone is reported for some rows only, either as once, few or many, or as a class for expanded clones.

v_call: TRBV15
j_call: TRBJ2-1
d_call: TRBD2
clone_size: many
cdr3_nt: TGTGCCACCAGCAGAGATCCCCAACTAGCGTCACCCTACAATGAGCAGTTCTTC
cdr3_aa: CATSRDPQLASPYNEQFF

v_call: TRBV5-1
j_call: TRBJ2-2
d_call: TRBD1
clone_size: many
cdr3_nt: TGCGCCAGCGACAAGGAAGGGGGCAGCCCCATGGGCGGGGAGCTGTTTTTT
cdr3_aa: CASDKEGGSPMGGELFF

v_call: TRBV6-5
j_call: TRBJ2-5
d_call: TRBD2
clone_size: few
cdr3_nt: TGTGCCAGCAGAAATTCGGGAGGGTCACAAGAGACCCAGTACTTC
cdr3_aa: CASRNSGGSQETQYF

v_call: TRBV2
j_call: TRBJ2-2
d_call: -
clone_size: many
cdr3_nt: TGTGCCAGCAAACCAGCCGGGGAGCTGTTTTTT
cdr3_aa: CASKPAGELFF

v_call: TRBV7-2
j_call: TRBJ1-2
d_call: -
clone_size: many
cdr3_nt: TGTGCCAGCAGCTTATACTTCGGGCAGCCGAGGGATGAGACCTTC
cdr3_aa: CASSLYFGQPRDETF

v_call: TRBV28
j_call: TRBJ1-1
d_call: TRBD1
clone_size: many
cdr3_nt: TGTGCCAGCAGTTTAACAGGGGCAAACACTGAAGCTTTCTTT
cdr3_aa: CASSLTGANTEAFF

v_call: TRBV7-6
j_call: TRBJ2-5
d_call: TRBD1
clone_size: -
cdr3_nt: TGTGCCATAAACAGGGGGAGCCAAGAGACCCAGTACTTC
cdr3_aa: CAINRGSQETQYF

v_call: TRBV19
j_call: TRBJ1-3
d_call: -
clone_size: many
cdr3_nt: TGTGCCAGTAGTCTCGAGGGAATCTCTGGAAACACCATATATTTT
cdr3_aa: CASSLEGISGNTIYF

v_call: TRBV29-1
j_call: TRBJ2-1
d_call: TRBD1
clone_size: many
cdr3_nt: TGCAGCGTTGATTCGGGACAGGGGGCATCCAATGAGCAGTTCTTC
cdr3_aa: CSVDSGQGASNEQFF

v_call: TRBV7-2
j_call: TRBJ2-7
d_call: TRBD2
clone_size: many
cdr3_nt: TGTGCCAGCAGCTTAGGGGGGACTAGCGGCTACGAGCAGTACTTC
cdr3_aa: CASSLGGTSGYEQYF

v_call: TRBV19
j_call: TRBJ2-7
d_call: -
clone_size: many
cdr3_nt: TGTGCCAGTAGTAACACCCTGGCGGGGCTCTACGAGCAGTACTTC
cdr3_aa: CASSNTLAGLYEQYF

v_call: TRBV29-1
j_call: TRBJ2-7
d_call: -
clone_size: many
cdr3_nt: TGCAGCGTTGAAGGGCAGGGGGGCTCCTACGAGCAGTACTTC
cdr3_aa: CSVEGQGGSYEQYF

v_call: TRBV4-2
j_call: TRBJ2-7
d_call: TRBD2
clone_size: few
cdr3_nt: TGTGCCAGCAGCCAAGCAGCTAGCGGGAGTTGGTACGAGCAGTACTTC
cdr3_aa: CASSQAASGSWYEQYF

v_call: TRBV21-1
j_call: TRBJ2-5
d_call: -
clone_size: -
cdr3_nt: TGTGCCAGCAGCAAAGAGGCGACAGGTCTTAGACAAGAGACCCAGTACTTC
cdr3_aa: CASSKEATGLRQETQYF

v_call: TRBV9
j_call: TRBJ2-7
d_call: TRBD1
clone_size: many
cdr3_nt: TGTGCCAGCAGCGTGCGGACAGGGGCGGAGGAGCAGTACTTC
cdr3_aa: CASSVRTGAEEQYF

v_call: TRBV5-1
j_call: TRBJ2-1
d_call: -
clone_size: many
cdr3_nt: TGCGCCAGCAGCTTGGGGGAGTCTCCCTACAATGAGCAGTTCTTC
cdr3_aa: CASSLGESPYNEQFF

v_call: TRBV5-1
j_call: TRBJ1-3
d_call: TRBD1
clone_size: many
cdr3_nt: TGCGCCAGCAGCCCCTCCGGGACAGGGGGCAGAAACACCATATATTTT
cdr3_aa: CASSPSGTGGRNTIYF

v_call: TRBV2
j_call: TRBJ1-1
d_call: -
clone_size: many
cdr3_nt: TGTGCCAGAACTCCCACAGGGTGGGGCACTGAAGTTTTCTTT
cdr3_aa: CARTPTGWGTEVFF